This TCR beta chain stems from a study of siplizumab effects on memory and regulatory T cells. The study, taken as a whole, reports: Confirmation was lacking for the suppressive function of proliferating Tregs derived from siplizumab cultures. Solely a minor proportion of alloreactive clones could be assigned to unstimulated subsets. Reactions containing siplizumab showed mappable alloreactive CD4+ clones averaging approximately 73% Treg-derived, versus 25% to 30% in controls.

CDR3 length: 13 residues. V was pared by 3 bases and J by 1 base, with 7 bases between. CDR1 and CDR2 (germline): MNHEY, SMNVEV (reference sequence). Assayed TCR templates numbered some 100,000 for each sample. Method: immunoSEQ multiplex PCR; TCRdb's copy keeps in-frame clones and lacks some. The sample includes about 82,000 clones, approximately 88% of them seen just once. As to this clone: What it binds is unknown.

The clonotype originates from a human donor in good health. This chain joins TRBV27 and TRBJ2-7, with TRBD1 as a possible D gene (5 bases). Sequencing input: Tregs sorted from blood. CDR3 sequence reads: CASSFDRSYEQYF. The CDR3 DNA reads TGTGCCAGCAGTTTCGACAGATCCTACGAGCAGTACTTC.